These 9 T cell receptor beta chains came from one sample sequenced in a study of T cell repertoires in cytomegalovirus infection. The antigens of these receptors remain unknown. TCRdb itself ran the reads through MiXCR, one entry per CDR3 protein. This table holds roughly 860,000 distinct CDR3 sequences, around a third found once. The sequences come from cultured CD8+ T cells from PBMCs, collected from culture after CMV antigen stimulation. The receptors derive from a human donor in good health (CMV status not recorded). Some clones in this sample may be carry-over from other donors' samples.

The rearrangement joins TRBV12-3 or TRBV12-4 to TRBJ2-1, with D hard to call. CDR3 length equals 14 residues. V gave up 6 bases and J gave up 2 bases, with 11 bases separating them. CDR3 coding DNA: TGTGCCAGCAGCACCGCAGAAGCCTACAATGAGCAGTTCTTC. Its protein product is CASSTAEAYNEQFF.

Note on this clonotype: At one boundary the junction diverges from the germline segment, which might be a read error. This chain links TRBV6-5 with TRBJ1-1; 9 bases are shared with TRBD1. The CDR3 sequence is 15 residues long. Germline-derived CDR1 and CDR2 are MNHEY and SVGAGI. The CDR3 sequence is CVSTITGGTDTEAFF. The CDR3 coding sequence is TGTGTCAGCACCATTACAGGGGGCACGGACACTGAAGCTTTCTTT.

The J gene is TRBJ2-5, the V gene TRBV6-6; 11 positions agree with TRBD2. Unmatched junction bases numbered 6, after V lost 4 bases and J lost 5 bases. CDR1 is MNHNY and CDR2 is SVGAGI in the germline V gene (reference sequence). This CDR3 has 15 residues. The CDR3 is CASSFLAGGWETQYF. For the CDR3, the DNA is TGTGCCAGCAGTTTTCTAGCGGGGGGATGGGAGACCCAGTACTTC.

The genes are TRBV19 and TRBJ2-2; D is unclear. Germline CDR1 is LNHDA and CDR2 is SQIVND (reference sequence). V was cut by 3 bases and J by 1 base, with 9 bases left in between. The CDR3 has 15 residues. The CDR3 loop reads CASSIAAGNTGELFF. The CDR3, as DNA: TGTGCCAGTAGTATTGCGGCCGGGAACACCGGGGAGCTGTTTTTT.

At least ten counts were recorded for this clonotype. This chain uses TRBV12-3 or TRBV12-4 with TRBJ1-5; TRBD1 is a possible D gene (6 bases). Trimming took 3 bases from V and 4 from J, leaving 19 bases between them. The CDR3 runs to 17 residues. The CDR3 loop is CASSLLTGTYLNQPQHF. The CDR3 nucleotides are TGTGCCAGCAGTTTGCTCACAGGGACTTACCTAAATCAGCCCCAGCATTTT.

The chain employs TRBV6-2 or TRBV6-3 and TRBJ1-3, with D perhaps TRBD1 (5 bases). CDR1 MNHEY and CDR2 SVGEGT come from the germline V gene. The CDR3 extends over 18 amino acids. Trimming took 6 bases from V and 0 from J, leaving 21 bases between them. The CDR3 protein is CASRSGLMPTSSGNTIYF. The CDR3 DNA reads as TGTGCCAGCAGGTCGGGACTAATGCCGACGTCCTCTGGAAACACCATATATTTT.

The rearrangement links TRBV10-3 to TRBJ1-2; D is uncertain. The CDR3 is made up of 16 amino acids. The V and J ends lost 0 bases and 2 bases respectively, with 13 bases between them. Germline CDR1 ENHRY, CDR2 SYGVKD. The DNA for the CDR3 is TGTGCCATCAGTGAGTCGAGAGGGAAAGGAAACTATGGCTACACCTTC. Translation: CAISESRGKGNYGYTF.

This chain connects TRBV7-9 to TRBJ2-1, with TRBD1 matching 7 bases. CDR1 is SEHNR and CDR2 is FQNEAQ in the germline V gene (reference sequence). CDR3 size: 13 residues. The J segment lost 8 bases and the V segment lost 4 bases, leaving 5 bases of the junction unmatched. The CDR3 loop is CASSSNRGDEQFF. As DNA, the CDR3 is TGTGCCAGCAGCTCCAACAGGGGAGATGAGCAGTTCTTC.

V gene TRBV5-6 combines with J gene TRBJ1-1; TRBD1 might be the D (6 bases). Germline CDR1 reads SGHDT; CDR2 reads YYEEEE. The CDR3 totals 15 residues. V was shortened by 2 bases and J by 4 bases, with 15 bases between the two germline ends. CDR3 DNA: TGTGCCAGCAGCTTTGTTACAGGGTCCCTCACTGAAGCTTTCTTT. Translated, it gives CASSFVTGSLTEAFF. Full variable domain (rest looked up from reference TRBV5-6 and TRBJ1-1): DAGVTQSPTHLIKTRGQQVTLRCSPKSGHDTVSWYQQALGQGPQFIFQYYEEEERQRGNFPDRFSGHQFPNYSSELNVNALLLGDSALYLCASSFVTGSLTEAFFGQGTRLTVV.